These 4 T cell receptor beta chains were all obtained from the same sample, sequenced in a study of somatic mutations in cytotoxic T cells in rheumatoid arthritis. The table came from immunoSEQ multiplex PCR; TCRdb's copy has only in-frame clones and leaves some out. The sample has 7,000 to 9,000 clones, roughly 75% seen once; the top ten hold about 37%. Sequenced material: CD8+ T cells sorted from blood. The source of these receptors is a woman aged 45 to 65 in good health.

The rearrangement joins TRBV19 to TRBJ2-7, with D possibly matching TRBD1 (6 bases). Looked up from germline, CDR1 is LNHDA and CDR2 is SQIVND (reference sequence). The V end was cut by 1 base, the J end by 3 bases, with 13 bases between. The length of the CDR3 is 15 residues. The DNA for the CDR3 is TGTGCCAGTAGTATAGGCCTCAGGGGATACTACGAGCAGTACTTC. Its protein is CASSIGLRGYYEQYF.

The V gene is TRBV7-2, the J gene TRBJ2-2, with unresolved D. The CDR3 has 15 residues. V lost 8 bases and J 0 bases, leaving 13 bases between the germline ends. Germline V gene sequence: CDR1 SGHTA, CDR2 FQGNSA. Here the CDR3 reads CASSPRRSNTGELFF. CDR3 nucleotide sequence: TGTGCCAGCTCCCCCCGCAGATCGAACACCGGGGAGCTGTTTTTT. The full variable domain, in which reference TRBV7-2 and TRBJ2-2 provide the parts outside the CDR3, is GAGVSQSPSNKVTEKGKDVELRCDPISGHTALYWYRQSLGQGLEFLIYFQGNSAPDKSGLPSDRFSAERTGGSVSTLTIQRTQQEDSAVYLCASSPRRSNTGELFFGEGSRLTVL.

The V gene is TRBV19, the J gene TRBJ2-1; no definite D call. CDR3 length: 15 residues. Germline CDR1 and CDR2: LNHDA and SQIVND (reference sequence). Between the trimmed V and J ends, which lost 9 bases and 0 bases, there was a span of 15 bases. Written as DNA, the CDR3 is TGTGCCAGCAGCCCGGGTGTGGGCTCCTACAATGAGCAGTTCTTC. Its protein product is CASSPGVGSYNEQFF. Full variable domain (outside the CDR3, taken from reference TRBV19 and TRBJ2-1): DGGITQSPKYLFRKEGQNVTLSCEQNLNHDAMYWYRQDPGQGLRLIYYSQIVNDFQKGDIAEGYSVSREKKESFPLTVTSAQKNPTAFYLCASSPGVGSYNEQFFGPGTRLTVL.

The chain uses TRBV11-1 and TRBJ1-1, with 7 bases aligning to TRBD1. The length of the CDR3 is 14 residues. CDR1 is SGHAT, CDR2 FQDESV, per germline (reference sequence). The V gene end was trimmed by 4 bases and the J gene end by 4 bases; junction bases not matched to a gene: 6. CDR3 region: CASSSETGTTEAFF. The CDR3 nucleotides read TGTGCCAGCAGCTCAGAGACAGGGACCACTGAAGCTTTCTTT.